This T cell receptor (beta chain) was found in a study of blood T cell repertoires in COVID-19 (dated by TCRdb to the early 2020s). With respect to the entire study: Collaborator samples came from the United States, Italy and Spain and covered acute and convalescent phases of COVID-19. The repertoires were released in a freely available public database intended as a resource for research on the immune response to SARS-CoV-2. Subjects who had been exposed to COVID-19, were actively infected with it, or had recovered from it provided the deeply sampled blood TCRbeta repertoires that made up the dataset. Where available, HLA class I and class II types were obtained from metadata supplied by the sample provider rather than from assay-based typing. Samples were obtained from the ongoing ImmuneRACE study (first 160 participants) and from 1,254 subjects provided by 6 global collaborators. The prospective study material was composed of cDNA or gDNA derived from T cells, B-cell-depleted T cells, or PBMCs. Sample metadata almost always included a de-identified subject ID, COVID-19 status, age in years and sex. Study-wide findings and limitations: How much clinical and demographic metadata was included differed by source and by participant, and the metadata was provided uncurated.

In Seattle, one collaborating source enrolled patients while the infection was active and tracked those patients longitudinally over the course of disease. Whole blood was collected in K2EDTA tubes by collaborating institutions according to the institutions' own protocols. For TCRbeta analysis, collaborators shipped samples as frozen whole blood, isolated PBMCs, or DNA extracted from either of those sample types. Worth noting for this clone: Its antigen remains undetermined. The input lacks base qualities; no much larger clone sits a single base away.

The germline V and J ends show losses of 5 bases and 4 bases respectively, and no gene match explains 5 bases of the junction. CDR1 and CDR2 are read off the germline V gene as SGHNT and YENEEA. From its cysteine to its phenylalanine, the CDR3 spans 14 amino acids. The sequence is cut down to CDR3 DNA, 42 bases in frame from base 1. The immunoSEQ Assay, a bias-controlled multiplex PCR, was used to amplify TCRbeta CDR3 regions from genomic DNA. Under the source paper's analysis protocol: Nucleated cell counts per sample were estimated from amplification of reference gene primers within the assay. To quantify the absolute abundance of each unique TCRbeta CDR3 rearrangement, sequence reads were collapsed and filtered. For each sample, productive Simpson clonality was calculated as the square root of Simpson's diversity index over productive rearrangements. The table was pulled from immuneACCESS by TCRdb, which kept in-frame rearrangements only. Such tables lose some clones; where checked, under half of the loss comes from unresolved V genes, and the rest has no known cause. The V and J calls and clone size come from that table; D and trimming were worked out from the DNA. This sample has about 240,000 clones in its table, and approximately 85% of those were observed once. The ten largest clones add up to 5% to 6.5% of the sample.

Recombination joined TRBV11-3 with TRBJ2-3; the junction holds 8 bases that match TRBD1. This receptor was obtained from a man aged 50-59 years with COVID-19, enrolled during active disease. Sequenced input: peripheral blood. The DNA sequence is TGTGCCAGCAGCAAAGGACAGGGAGCAGATACGCAGTATTTT. Its translation reads: CASSKGQGADTQYF. With all but the CDR3 taken from the reference TRBV11-3 and TRBJ2-3 genes, the full variable domain is: EAGVVQSPRYKIIEKKQPVAFWCNPISGHNTLYWYLQNLGQGPELLIRYENEEAVDDSQLPKDRFSAERLKGVDSTLKIQPAELGDSAVYLCASSKGQGADTQYFGPGTRLTVL.